The 10 T cell receptor beta chains in this list originate from one sample, sequenced in a study of blood T cells in healthy people across ages. Using a J-beta primer mix together with a sample-barcoded 5' primer, a second PCR was run for roughly 6 to 12 cycles. MiXCR, run by TCRdb on the 5' RACE reads, gives a single entry per CDR3 protein. Of around 1,000,000 distinct CDR3 sequences listed, under 40% are singletons. The specimen was blood. The source of these receptors is a man aged 18 to 30 in good health.

The rearrangement joins TRBV4-2 to TRBJ2-5; D possibly uses TRBD1 or TRBD2 (5 bases each). The ends were cut back, 0 bases at V and 11 bases at J, with 19 bases in the middle. Germline V lookup: CDR1 LGHNA, CDR2 YNFKEQ. The CDR3 is 15 amino acids. In DNA form, the CDR3 reads TGTGCCAGCAGCCAAGATTTGGGGGACGACTACAAGCAGTACTTC. It encodes CASSQDLGDDYKQYF.

The chain uses TRBV10-3 and TRBJ2-1; TRBD1 or TRBD2 may be the D gene (6 bases each). CDR1 ENHRY and CDR2 SYGVKD come from the germline V gene. This CDR3 spans 15 amino acids. The V end lost 0 bases, the J end lost 3 bases, and 9 bases lay between the germline ends. The CDR3 DNA reads as TGTGCCATCAGTGAGTCGGAGGGGGTCTACAATGAGCAGTTCTTC. It encodes CAISESEGVYNEQFF.

This clonotype has more than one count but fewer than ten. V is TRBV20-1 and J is TRBJ2-4; possible D gene TRBD1, 6 bases. The CDR3 spans 14 residues. Trimming stripped 3 bases from V and 7 bases from J, with 16 bases between. Germline-derived CDR1 and CDR2 are DFQATT and SNEGSKA (reference sequence). The DNA of the CDR3 is TGCAGTGCTAGTAAGGAAACAGGGACCAACATTCAGTACTTC. Protein: CSASKETGTNIQYF.

CDR3 sequence (DNA): TGCGCCAGCAGCCCAAGACCGAACCCCAGCACAGATACGCAGTATTTT. Translating gives CASSPRPNPSTDTQYF. This chain joins TRBV5-1 and TRBJ2-3; no reliable D call. The V end was cut by 4 bases, the J end by 0 bases, with 15 bases between. Germline-derived CDR1 and CDR2 are SGHRS and YFSETQ. The CDR3 length is 16 residues.

This clonotype was picked up a small number of times. CDR3 in amino acids: CASSLATDSGDTQYF. The CDR3 nucleotides read TGCGCCAGCAGCTTGGCGACAGATTCAGGAGATACGCAGTATTTT. The chain carries TRBV5-1 and TRBJ2-3; D is perhaps TRBD1 (5 bases). From germline, CDR1 is SGHRS and CDR2 YFSETQ. V dropped 0 bases and J dropped 5 bases, with 13 bases sitting between them. The CDR3 runs to 15 residues. The variable domain in full, completed from reference TRBV5-1 and TRBJ2-3, reads KAGVTQTPRYLIKTRGQQVTLSCSPISGHRSVSWYQQTPGQGLQFLFEYFSETQRNKGNFPGRFSGRQFSNSRSEMNVSTLELGDSALYLCASSLATDSGDTQYFGPGTRLTVL.

For this clonotype: A much larger clone sits a single nucleotide away, making a read error possible. The rearrangement links TRBV7-2 to TRBJ2-4; 12 bases map to TRBD2. The germline V gene has CDR1 SGHTA and CDR2 FQGNSA. With 2 bases clipped from V and 13 bases from J, the junction kept 21 bases outside the gene matches. The CDR3 length is 19 residues. The CDR3 DNA sequence: TGTGCCAGCAGCTTAACGTACCCGACTAGCGGGGGACCTTACAATGAGCAGTACTTC. This codes for CASSLTYPTSGGPYNEQYF.

The gene calls are TRBV20-1 and TRBJ2-6; 7 bases line up with TRBD1. Germline V gene lookup returns CDR1 DFQATT and CDR2 SNEGSKA (reference sequence). The V and J ends lost 6 bases and 0 bases, in that order; junction bases with no gene match: 14. The CDR3 length is 18 residues. CDR3 sequence reads: CSAATGVSPPSGANVLTF. The CDR3 region has the DNA TGCAGTGCAGCCACAGGGGTTAGTCCTCCCTCTGGGGCCAACGTCCTGACTTTC.

This clonotype was observed a handful of times. This sequence joins TRBV6-5 and TRBJ1-4, with 8 bases aligning to TRBD1. The germline CDR1 and CDR2 sequences are MNHEY and SVGAGI. The CDR3 has 18 residues. With V trimmed by 4 bases and J by 5 bases, 15 bases remained unmatched. Here the CDR3 reads CASSFLGQGERQNEKLFF. CDR3 DNA sequence: TGTGCCAGCAGTTTCCTAGGACAGGGTGAGCGGCAGAATGAAAAACTGTTTTTT.

This sequence joins TRBV5-6 and TRBJ2-6, with a possible D match to TRBD1 (6 bases). Germline CDR1 SGHDT, CDR2 YYEEEE. Trimming took off 5 bases at V and 0 bases at J, with 12 bases between the two ends. This CDR3 region has 16 residues. The CDR3 DNA reads as TGTGCCAGCAGGTTTGGACAGAGCTCTGGGGCCAACGTCCTGACTTTC. Its protein is CASRFGQSSGANVLTF.

The sample holds a few counts of this clonotype. The chain recombines TRBV4-2 with TRBJ2-1, with unresolved D. This CDR3 is 15 amino acids long. Germline V gives CDR1 LGHNA, CDR2 YNFKEQ. V was clipped by 7 bases and J by 8 bases, with 21 bases between them. The DNA for the CDR3 is TGTGCCAGCACCCCAGGATCGAGAGGAGCGCATGAGCAGTTCTTC. It yields the protein CASTPGSRGAHEQFF.